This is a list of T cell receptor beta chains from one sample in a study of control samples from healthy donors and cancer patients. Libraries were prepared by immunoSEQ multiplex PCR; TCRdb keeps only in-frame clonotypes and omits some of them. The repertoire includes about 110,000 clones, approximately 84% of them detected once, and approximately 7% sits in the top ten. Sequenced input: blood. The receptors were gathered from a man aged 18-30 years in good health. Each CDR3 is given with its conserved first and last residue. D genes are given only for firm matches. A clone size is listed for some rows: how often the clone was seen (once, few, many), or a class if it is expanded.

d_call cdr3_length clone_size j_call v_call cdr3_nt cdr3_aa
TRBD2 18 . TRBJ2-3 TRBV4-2 TGTGCCAGCAGCCAAGACGAAGGGACTACCTGGAACACAGATACGCAGTATTTT CASSQDEGTTWNTDTQYF
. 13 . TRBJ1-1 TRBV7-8 TGTGCCAGCAGCTTAGACAGGAACACTGAAGCTTTCTTT CASSLDRNTEAFF
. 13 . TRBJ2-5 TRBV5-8 TGTGCCAGCAGCTTTAGGGTCGGGGAGACCCAGTACTTC CASSFRVGETQYF
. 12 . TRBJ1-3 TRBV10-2 TGCGCCACGAGGACACCTGGAAACACCATATATTTT CATRTPGNTIYF
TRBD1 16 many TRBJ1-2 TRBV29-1 TGCAGCGTAGTCTCCGTAACCGGACAGGGTTATGGCGGCTACACCTTC CSVVSVTGQGYGGYTF
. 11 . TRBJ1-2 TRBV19 TGTGCCAGTAGTCTGGGCTCTGGCTACACCTTC CASSLGSGYTF
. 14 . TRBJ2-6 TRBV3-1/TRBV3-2 TGTGCCAGCAGCCCGCGAAGTGGGGCCAACGTCCTGACTTTC CASSPRSGANVLTF
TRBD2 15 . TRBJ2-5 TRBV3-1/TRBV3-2 TGTGCCAGCAGCCAAGAGTGGCGGGGGAGGGAGACCCAGTACTTC CASSQEWRGRETQYF
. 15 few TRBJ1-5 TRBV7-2 TGTGCCAGCAGCCCGGCTCCAGGGAATTTTCAGCCCCAGCATTTT CASSPAPGNFQPQHF
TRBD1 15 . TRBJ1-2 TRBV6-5 TGTGCCAGCAGTTACTCAGGGACAGGGAACTATGGCTACACCTTC CASSYSGTGNYGYTF
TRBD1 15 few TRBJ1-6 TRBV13 TGTGCCAGCAGCTTTGGGACAGGGGGTCGGTCACCCCTCCACTTT CASSFGTGGRSPLHF
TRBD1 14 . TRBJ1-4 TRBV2 TGTGCCAGCAGCAGACAGGGAGGTAATGAAAAACTGTTTTTT CASSRQGGNEKLFF
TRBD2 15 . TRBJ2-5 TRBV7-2 TGTGCCAGCAGCTTAAGCGGGGGGGACAGGGAGACCCAGTACTTC CASSLSGGDRETQYF
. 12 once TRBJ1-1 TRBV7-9 TGTGCCAGCAGCTTACTTGACTGGGAAGCTTTCTTT CASSLLDWEAFF
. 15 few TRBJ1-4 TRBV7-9 TGTGCCAGCAGCTTAGGGGGGACAACTAATGAAAAACTGTTTTTT CASSLGGTTNEKLFF
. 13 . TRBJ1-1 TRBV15 TGTGCCACCGAGCAGGGGATTTTTTCTGAAGCTTTCTTT CATEQGIFSEAFF
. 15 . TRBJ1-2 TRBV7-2 TGTGCCAGCAGCTTTAATACCCTCGGGGGCTATGGCTACACCTTC CASSFNTLGGYGYTF
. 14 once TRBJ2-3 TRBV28 TGTGCCAGCAGTAGGACATATACGTCAGATACGCAGTATTTT CASSRTYTSDTQYF
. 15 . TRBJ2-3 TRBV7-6 TGTGCCAGCAGCCCCGGCGTTGACGCCAGAGATACGCAGTATTTT CASSPGVDARDTQYF
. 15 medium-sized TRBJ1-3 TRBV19 TGTGCCAGTAGTATTGATAGGACTCTTGGAAACACCATATATTTT CASSIDRTLGNTIYF
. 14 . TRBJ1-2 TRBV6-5 TGTGCCAGCGGGATTAGGGACCCTGCGGCTGGCTACACCTTC CASGIRDPAAGYTF
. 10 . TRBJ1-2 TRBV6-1 TGTGCCAGCAGTGAGGGGGGCTACACCTTC CASSEGGYTF
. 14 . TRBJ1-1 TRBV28 TGTGCCAGCAGTTCGCTCAGGGAGGGCACTGAAGCTTTCTTT CASSSLREGTEAFF
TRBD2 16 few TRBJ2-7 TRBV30 TGTGCCTGGAGTGCCCATTCTAGCGGGCCCTCCTACGAGCAGTACTTC CAWSAHSSGPSYEQYF
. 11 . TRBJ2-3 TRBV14 TGTGCCAGCAGCCTACTGGGGACGCAGTATTTT CASSLLGTQYF
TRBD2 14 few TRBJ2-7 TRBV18 TGTGCCAGCTCAGGCGGGGGGCCCTCCTACGAGCAGTACTTC CASSGGGPSYEQYF
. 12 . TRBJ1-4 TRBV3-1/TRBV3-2 TGTGCCAGCAGGGGACTTAATGAAAAACTGTTTTTT CASRGLNEKLFF
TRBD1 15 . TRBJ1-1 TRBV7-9 TGTGCCAGCAGCTACCCAGGGACAGCGAACACTGAAGCTTTCTTT CASSYPGTANTEAFF
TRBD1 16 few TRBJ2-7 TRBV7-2 TGTGCCAGCAGCTCCGACAGGGGGCTAAGCCGCTACGAGCAGTACTTC CASSSDRGLSRYEQYF
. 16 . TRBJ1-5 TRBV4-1 TGCGCCAGCAGCGAAAGGGGCAGGGCTAAAGGTCAGCCCCAGCATTTT CASSERGRAKGQPQHF
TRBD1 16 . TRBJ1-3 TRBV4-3 TGCGCCAGCAGCCAAGGTCTTCGGGACAGCCCCAGCACCATATATTTT CASSQGLRDSPSTIYF
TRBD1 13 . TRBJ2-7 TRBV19 TGTGCCACCTGGGACAGCAGCTCCTACGAGCAGTACTTC CATWDSSSYEQYF
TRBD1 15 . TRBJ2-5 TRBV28 TGTGCCAGCAGTTCCGGACAGGGGGGTCCAGAGACCCAGTACTTC CASSSGQGGPETQYF
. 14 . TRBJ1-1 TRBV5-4 TGTGCCAGCAGCTTGGAGCCCTTGAACACTGAAGCTTTCTTT CASSLEPLNTEAFF
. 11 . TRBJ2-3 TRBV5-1 TGCGCCAGCAGGTTGGGAGATACGCAGTATTTT CASRLGDTQYF
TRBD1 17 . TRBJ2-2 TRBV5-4 TGTGCCAGCAGCTCAACGAAAGGGGGCTTTACCACCGGGGAGCTGTTTTTT CASSSTKGGFTTGELFF
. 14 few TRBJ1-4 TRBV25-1 TGTGCCAGCAGTGAATTCGCCTTTAATGAAAAACTGTTTTTT CASSEFAFNEKLFF
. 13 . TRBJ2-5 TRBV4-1 TGCGCCAGCAGCACAATAGGGGAAGAGACCCAGTACTTC CASSTIGEETQYF
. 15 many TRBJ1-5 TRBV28 TGTGCCAGCAGTTTATCTCAGTGGGGTAATCAGCCCCAGCATTTT CASSLSQWGNQPQHF
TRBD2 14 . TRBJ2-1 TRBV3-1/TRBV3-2 TGTGCCAGCAGCCAAGAAGGGAGGGACAATGAGCAGTTCTTC CASSQEGRDNEQFF
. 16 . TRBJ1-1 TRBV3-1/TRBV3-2 TGTGCCAGCAGCCAACGCTTAGGCCAAGTGGAACCTGAAGCTTTCTTT CASSQRLGQVEPEAFF
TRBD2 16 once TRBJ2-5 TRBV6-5 TGTGCCAGCAGTTACCGTGCGGGGGGTTTCTGGGAGACCCAGTACTTC CASSYRAGGFWETQYF
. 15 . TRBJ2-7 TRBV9 TGTGCCAGCAGCGTAACACAGGGTCCCCCCTACGAGCAGTACTTC CASSVTQGPPYEQYF
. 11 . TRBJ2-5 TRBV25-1 TGTGCCAGCAGGCAATTGGAGACCCAGTACTTC CASRQLETQYF
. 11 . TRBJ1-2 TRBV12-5 TGTGCTCAGCCCCGGCACTATGGCTACACCTTC CAQPRHYGYTF
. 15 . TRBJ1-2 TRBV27 TGTGCCAGCAGTCCCTGGACGGATATACGGGGTGGCTACACCTTC CASSPWTDIRGGYTF
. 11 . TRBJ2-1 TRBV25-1 TGTGCCAGCAGTGAATTGGGGGGTCAGTTCTTC CASSELGGQFF
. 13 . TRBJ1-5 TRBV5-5 TGTGCCAGCAGCTTGACAGGTAATCAGCCCCAGCATTTT CASSLTGNQPQHF
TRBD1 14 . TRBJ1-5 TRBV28 TGTGCCAGCAGCCCGGGACAGGGAGGTCAGCCCCAGCATTTT CASSPGQGGQPQHF
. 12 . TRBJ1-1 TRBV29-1 TGCAGCGTCAATAACGCGAACACTGAAGCTTTCTTT CSVNNANTEAFF
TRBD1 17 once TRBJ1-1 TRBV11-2 TGTGCCAGCAGCTACCACAGGGGGCGAGGGAGAGATACTGAAGCTTTCTTT CASSYHRGRGRDTEAFF
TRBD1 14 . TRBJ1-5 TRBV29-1 TGCAGCATAGGGACAGGGGCCTTCAATCAGCCCCAGCATTTT CSIGTGAFNQPQHF
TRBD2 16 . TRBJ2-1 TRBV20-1 TGCAGTGCTAGTGAGACTAGCGGGGCCTTCTACAATGAGCAGTTCTTC CSASETSGAFYNEQFF
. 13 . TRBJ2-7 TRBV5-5 TGTGCCAGCAGCTTGGTTGGGGGGCACGAGCAGTACTTC CASSLVGGHEQYF